A single sample is the source of the 27 T cell receptor beta chains below, sequenced in a study of cytomegalovirus exposure and HLA in healthy donors (dated by TCRdb to 2015 to 2018). Library preparation employed the immunoSEQ multiplex PCR assay. For the multiplex PCR, a mixture combining 60 forward primers for TCR Vbeta segments and 13 reverse primers for TCR Jbeta segments was used. This is the immuneACCESS table as TCRdb keeps it, with only in-frame sequences that have V and J called. A part of the clones is gone; compared with another copy, unresolved V genes explain less than half, and the rest is unexplained. The sample table records some 120,000 clones; around 80% of these occur just once. The leading ten clones occupy 0.2% to 0.25% of the sample. The source material was PBMCs. All receptors derive from a man aged 45-65 years in good health and CMV-seronegative.

The J gene is TRBJ1-1, the V gene TRBV28, with unresolved D. The V and J ends lost 9 bases and 4 bases respectively, with 15 bases between them. Germline values: CDR1 MDHEN, CDR2 SYDVKM. This CDR3 has 13 residues. CDR3 nucleotide sequence: TGTGCCAGTGACTTGTCGAGAGGCACTGAAGCTTTCTTT. Translated: CASDLSRGTEAFF.

About this clone itself: Relative to the germline gene, one junction end is altered; a read error may explain this. The chain is built from TRBV7-9 and TRBJ1-1; D ambiguous. The CDR3 is 13 residues long. Germline V gives CDR1 SEHNR, CDR2 FQNEAQ (reference sequence). DNA for the CDR3: TGTTCCAGCAGCCCGCCTAGGATCGCTGAAGCTTTCTTT. Its protein is CSSSPPRIAEAFF.

The V gene is TRBV18, the J gene TRBJ1-4; D remains ambiguous. The CDR3 consists of 16 residues. With 3 bases removed from V and 0 bases from J, the gap between germline ends came to 11 bases. Per the germline V gene, CDR1 is KGHSH and CDR2 is LQKENI. Here the CDR3 reads CASSPLRVATNEKLFF. CDR3 coding DNA: TGTGCCAGCTCACCGTTGAGGGTAGCAACTAATGAAAAACTGTTTTTT.

The V and J genes are TRBV5-1 and TRBJ2-7; 8 nucleotides match TRBD1. Per the germline V gene, CDR1 is SGHRS and CDR2 is YFSETQ. The CDR3 is made up of 13 amino acids. J lost 2 bases, V lost 4 bases, and 2 bases had no gene match. Here the CDR3 reads CASSPDRAYEQYF. The CDR3 DNA follows: TGCGCCAGCAGCCCGGACAGGGCCTACGAGCAGTACTTC.

This chain links TRBV5-4 with TRBJ1-2; the D gene is possibly TRBD1 (6 bases). This CDR3 is built from 14 residues. CDR1 is SGHNT, CDR2 YYREEE, per germline (reference sequence). V lost 6 bases to trimming and J lost 8 bases, with 20 bases between them. The DNA for the CDR3 is TGTGCCAGCATACCCGCTGGGGGGGGGCACGGCTACACCTTC. Protein: CASIPAGGGHGYTF.

The chain uses TRBV5-4 and TRBJ2-7, with a weak D call TRBD1 (6 bases). V lost 4 bases and J 6 bases, leaving 17 bases between the germline ends. This CDR3 region has 14 residues. Germline V gives CDR1 SGHNT, CDR2 YYREEE (reference sequence). The CDR3 loop reads CASSPGYRVSEQYF. For the CDR3, the DNA is TGTGCCAGCAGCCCGGGGTACAGGGTATCCGAGCAGTACTTC.

V usage is TRBV5-1 and J usage is TRBJ1-5, with 8 bases matching TRBD1. This CDR3 comprises 14 residues. V dropped 3 bases and J dropped 2; count of bases not matched to a gene: 1. Germline-derived CDR1 and CDR2 are SGHRS and YFSETQ. The CDR3 spells CASSSGQGNQPQHF. Written as DNA, the CDR3 is TGCGCCAGCAGCTCGGGACAGGGCAATCAGCCCCAGCATTTT.

The gene calls are TRBV7-3 and TRBJ2-3, with 11 positions matching TRBD2. V dropped 1 base and J dropped 6; count of bases not matched to a gene: 6. Germline V gives CDR1 SGHTA, CDR2 FQGTGA. The CDR3 is 16 amino acids. In DNA, the CDR3 is TGTGCCAGCAGCTTAAATAGCGGGAGGGGGGCGGATACGCAGTATTTT. Amino acid sequence: CASSLNSGRGADTQYF.

The chain is built from TRBV18 and TRBJ1-3; D is ambiguous. CDR3 length: 17 residues. From germline, CDR1 is KGHSH and CDR2 LQKENI. Between the trimmed V and J ends, which lost 6 bases and 2 bases, there was a span of 20 bases. CDR3 region: CASSMAGKGSAGNTIYF. Written as DNA, the CDR3 is TGTGCCAGCTCCATGGCCGGGAAGGGATCGGCTGGAAACACCATATATTTT.

This clone has a single count. The chain is built from TRBV28 and TRBJ1-2; D possibly corresponds to TRBD1 (5 bases). The CDR3 has 15 residues. Germline assignment: CDR1 MDHEN and CDR2 SYDVKM. V was trimmed by 6 bases and J by 0 bases, leaving 14 bases between them. Written as DNA, the CDR3 is TGTGCCAGCAGCCGGAAGGGGCGCCCTAACTATGGCTACACCTTC. Its translation: CASSRKGRPNYGYTF.

The chain combines TRBV30 with TRBJ2-7, with D possibly being TRBD2 (6 bases). The CDR3 runs 11 residues. Between the trimmed V and J ends, which lost 1 base and 6 bases, there was a span of 7 bases. The germline gives CDR1 GTSNPN, CDR2 SVGIG (reference sequence). The CDR3 spells CAWSGGGEQYF. In DNA, the CDR3 is TGTGCCTGGAGTGGGGGAGGCGAGCAGTACTTC.

The rearrangement uses TRBV7-9 and TRBJ2-7; D possibly corresponds to TRBD1 (5 bases). The germline CDR1 and CDR2 sequences are SEHNR and FQNEAQ (reference sequence). Trimming pared 3 bases from V and 3 bases from J, leaving 9 bases between. CDR3 size: 13 residues. The CDR3 is CASSFDSYYEQYF. In DNA, the CDR3 is TGTGCCAGCAGCTTTGACAGTTACTACGAGCAGTACTTC.

V is TRBV30 and J is TRBJ1-2; 9 positions agree with TRBD1. The CDR3 has 13 amino acids. From germline, CDR1 is GTSNPN and CDR2 SVGIG (reference sequence). Unmatched junction bases numbered 3, after V lost 1 base and J lost 6 bases. The CDR3 sequence: CAWSAGQGHGYTF. CDR3 nucleotide sequence: TGTGCCTGGAGTGCGGGACAGGGCCATGGCTACACCTTC.

The V and J genes are TRBV29-1 and TRBJ2-7; TRBD1 agrees at 7 bases. Germline loops: CDR1 SQVTM, CDR2 ANQGSEA. V was clipped by 3 bases and J by 5 bases; unmatched bases: 4. The CDR3 consists of 12 residues. The CDR3, as DNA: TGCAGCGTTGAGGGGCAGGGGGACGAGCAGTACTTC. Translating gives CSVEGQGDEQYF.

This chain links TRBV6-5 with TRBJ2-3, with a possible D match to TRBD1 (6 bases). Between the trimmed V and J ends, which lost 0 bases and 0 bases, there was a span of 10 bases. Per the germline V gene, CDR1 is MNHEY and CDR2 is SVGAGI. The CDR3 loop spans 16 amino acids. In DNA form, the CDR3 reads TGTGCCAGCAGTTACTCTTGGGGGCATAGCACAGATACGCAGTATTTT. This gives the protein CASSYSWGHSTDTQYF.

The chain couples TRBV19 to TRBJ2-7, with a tentative D call TRBD2 (5 bases). CDR1 and CDR2 (germline): LNHDA, SQIVND (reference sequence). The V and J ends lost 4 bases and 4 bases respectively, with 5 bases between them. This CDR3 contains 11 residues. Here the CDR3 DNA reads TGTGCCAGTAGTACGGGGTACGAGCAGTACTTC. It specifies CASSTGYEQYF. The variable domain in full, completed from reference TRBV19 and TRBJ2-7, reads DGGITQSPKYLFRKEGQNVTLSCEQNLNHDAMYWYRQDPGQGLRLIYYSQIVNDFQKGDIAEGYSVSREKKESFPLTVTSAQKNPTAFYLCASSTGYEQYFGPGTRLTVT.

There are a few counts of this clone. The J gene is TRBJ1-1, the V gene TRBV29-1; D uncertain. This CDR3 comprises 13 residues. V was cut by 7 bases and J by 4 bases, with 16 bases left in between. Germline V CDR1 and CDR2: SQVTM, ANQGSEA. The CDR3 loop is CSAGGLGSTEAFF. The CDR3 nucleotides are TGCAGCGCCGGCGGATTGGGGAGCACTGAAGCTTTCTTT. Using reference TRBV29-1 and TRBJ1-1 for the parts outside the CDR3, the full variable domain is SAVISQKPSRDICQRGTSLTIQCQVDSQVTMMFWYRQQPGQSLTLIATANQGSEATYESGFVIDKFPISRPNLTFSTLTVSNMSPEDSSIYLCSAGGLGSTEAFFGQGTRLTVV.

V and J are TRBV30 and TRBJ2-7, with D possibly being TRBD1 (5 bases). Germline-derived CDR1 and CDR2 are GTSNPN and SVGIG (reference sequence). This CDR3 has 16 amino acids. V lost 0 bases and J lost 7, with 22 bases in between. The CDR3 DNA follows: TGTGCCTGGAGTGTATACCCCCCGACAGCTCCTCGAGAGCAGTACTTC. Encoded protein: CAWSVYPPTAPREQYF.

V gene TRBV19 combines with J gene TRBJ1-5; 7 positions agree with TRBD1. This CDR3 has 14 amino acids. With 3 bases clipped from V and 4 bases from J, the junction kept 3 bases outside the gene matches. The germline V gene has CDR1 LNHDA and CDR2 SQIVND (reference sequence). The CDR3 DNA reads TGTGCCAGTAGTATTTTGGGACAGAATCAGCCCCAGCATTTT. Protein sequence: CASSILGQNQPQHF.

The chain recombines TRBV7-2 with TRBJ2-4; perhaps TRBD1 as D (5 bases). V was clipped by 9 bases and J by 1 base, with 16 bases between them. The CDR3 has 15 amino acids. Germline V gives CDR1 SGHTA, CDR2 FQGNSA. The CDR3 DNA sequence: TGTGCCAGTGAGACCCAGGGTCGGGCCAAAAACATTCAGTACTTC. It translates to CASETQGRAKNIQYF.

For the CDR3, the DNA is TGTGCCAGCAGTCACCAACAGGGATTATTAGATACGCAGTATTTT. This encodes CASSHQQGLLDTQYF. The V and J genes are TRBV28 and TRBJ2-3; D may be TRBD1 (6 bases). CDR3 length: 15 residues. V was shortened by 5 bases and J by 5 bases, with 17 bases between the two germline ends. CDR1 is MDHEN, CDR2 SYDVKM, per germline.

This clone was picked up one time. The V and J genes are TRBV14 and TRBJ2-7, with a possible D match to TRBD2 (6 bases). This CDR3 is built from 15 residues. The V end was cut by 3 bases, the J end by 4 bases, with 16 bases between. From germline, CDR1 is SGHDN and CDR2 FVKESK. The chain's CDR3 is CASSHAAGTVYEQYF. The CDR3 DNA reads TGTGCCAGCAGCCACGCAGCCGGGACTGTATACGAGCAGTACTTC.

The chain joins TRBV6-5 to TRBJ1-3; weak D call: TRBD1 (5 bases). Deletions cut 7 bases from V and 2 bases from J, with 12 bases between. The CDR3 is 14 amino acids. Germline lookup yields CDR1 MNHEY and CDR2 SVGAGI. The CDR3 loop is CASTLTGTGNTIYF. CDR3 nucleotides: TGTGCCAGCACCCTCACAGGAACTGGAAACACCATATATTTT.

This clone has more than one count but fewer than ten. This rearrangement joins TRBV30 to TRBJ1-1; D perhaps matches TRBD1 (5 bases). The CDR3 runs to 14 residues. CDR1 GTSNPN and CDR2 SVGIG come from the germline V gene (reference sequence). V lost 2 bases and J 0 bases, leaving 10 bases between the germline ends. In DNA, the CDR3 is TGTGCCTGGAGTCCGGGGGTGGTGAACACTGAAGCTTTCTTT. Its protein is CAWSPGVVNTEAFF. Full variable domain (remainder filled in from reference TRBV30 and TRBJ1-1): SQTIHQWPATLVQPVGSPLSLECTVEGTSNPNLYWYRQAAGRGLQLLFYSVGIGQISSEVPQNLSASRPQDRQFILSSKKLLLSDSGFYLCAWSPGVVNTEAFFGQGTRLTVV.

This clone was detected only once. The chain carries TRBV19 and TRBJ2-5; the match to TRBD2 covers 7 bases. CDR1 LNHDA and CDR2 SQIVND come from the germline V gene (reference sequence). This CDR3 contains 14 residues. V lost 3 bases and J lost 2; bases outside the gene matches: 3. CDR3 nucleotide sequence: TGTGCCAGTAGTATGGGAGGGCGTCAAGAGACCCAGTACTTC. Translation gives CASSMGGRQETQYF.

For the CDR3, the DNA is TGTGCCAGCAATTCCCCTGGGGGGGCACCCTATGGCTACACCTTC. This gives the protein CASNSPGGAPYGYTF. The chain combines TRBV28 with TRBJ1-2, with a possible D match to TRBD1 (6 bases). Germline CDR1 MDHEN, CDR2 SYDVKM. Trimming cost V 7 bases and J 4 bases, with 19 bases left between them. This CDR3 spans 15 amino acids.

J is TRBJ1-1 and V is TRBV7-2; D perhaps matches TRBD1 (6 bases). This CDR3 region has 15 residues. Trimming pared 6 bases from V and 1 base from J, leaving 15 bases between. The germline V gene encodes CDR1 SGHTA and CDR2 FQGNSA. In DNA, the CDR3 is TGTGCCAGCAGAAGTAGGGAACAGGGGAACACTGAAGCTTTCTTT. This gives the protein CASRSREQGNTEAFF.